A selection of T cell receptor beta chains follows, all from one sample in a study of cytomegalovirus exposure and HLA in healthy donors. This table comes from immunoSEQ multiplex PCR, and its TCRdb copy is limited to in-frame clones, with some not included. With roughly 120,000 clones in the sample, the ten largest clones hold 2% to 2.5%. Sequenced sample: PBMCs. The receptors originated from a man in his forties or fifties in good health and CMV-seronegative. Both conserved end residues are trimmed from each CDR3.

CDR3aa: ASRETGNKKAF; v_gene: TRBV6-5; j_gene: TRBJ1-1
CDR3aa: ASSTRLAAVYEQY; v_gene: TRBV28; j_gene: TRBJ2-7
CDR3aa: ASSEAPGLAGQETQY; v_gene: TRBV6-1; j_gene: TRBJ2-5
CDR3aa: ASSFGGETQY; v_gene: TRBV5-1; j_gene: TRBJ2-5
CDR3aa: ASSPGWNIYEQY; v_gene: TRBV11-2; j_gene: TRBJ2-7
CDR3aa: ASSPVRGGTGELF; v_gene: TRBV19; j_gene: TRBJ2-2
CDR3aa: ASSHNLDRAEQY; v_gene: TRBV4-3; j_gene: TRBJ2-7
CDR3aa: ASSIDLTGFLETQY; v_gene: TRBV19; j_gene: TRBJ2-5
CDR3aa: ASSVTSGIVTDTQY; v_gene: TRBV13; j_gene: TRBJ2-3
CDR3aa: ASSNLAGVYNEQF; v_gene: TRBV5-5; j_gene: TRBJ2-1
CDR3aa: ASSSQTGRNSPLH; v_gene: TRBV5-6; j_gene: TRBJ1-6
CDR3aa: ASPHAGTGELF; v_gene: TRBV11-3; j_gene: TRBJ2-2
CDR3aa: ASSLYAQGNEQF; v_gene: TRBV5-1; j_gene: TRBJ2-1
CDR3aa: ASSAPSGDLGKQF; v_gene: TRBV5-4; j_gene: TRBJ2-1
CDR3aa: ASSLMAGSSTDTQY; v_gene: TRBV7-2; j_gene: TRBJ2-3
CDR3aa: ASSLDRVGSEQF; v_gene: TRBV7-2; j_gene: TRBJ2-1
CDR3aa: AISESAGGHQPQH; v_gene: TRBV10-3; j_gene: TRBJ1-5
CDR3aa: ASSESPVRSNYGYT; v_gene: TRBV25-1; j_gene: TRBJ1-2
CDR3aa: AWSGLAGSLNEQF; v_gene: TRBV30; j_gene: TRBJ2-1
CDR3aa: ATREHLSYNEQF; v_gene: TRBV6-4; j_gene: TRBJ2-1
CDR3aa: ASSVARQGGTEAF; v_gene: TRBV9; j_gene: TRBJ1-1
CDR3aa: ASSLRTGQETQY; v_gene: TRBV27; j_gene: TRBJ2-5
CDR3aa: ASSVGGSQETQY; v_gene: TRBV9; j_gene: TRBJ2-5
CDR3aa: ASIGTQENTEAF; v_gene: TRBV6-5; j_gene: TRBJ1-1
CDR3aa: ASSVVEGNGEQY; v_gene: TRBV9; j_gene: .
CDR3aa: ASGPWGGSHTGELF; v_gene: TRBV10-1; j_gene: TRBJ2-2
CDR3aa: ASSLTASPGELF; v_gene: TRBV11-3; j_gene: TRBJ2-2
CDR3aa: ASSHLTSGYKSGANVLT; v_gene: TRBV11-2; j_gene: TRBJ2-6
CDR3aa: ASSPSGRGNEQF; v_gene: TRBV10-2; j_gene: TRBJ2-1
CDR3aa: ASSLWDRDTEAF; v_gene: TRBV5-1; j_gene: TRBJ1-1
CDR3aa: ASRGTSGRTPLWEQY; v_gene: TRBV2; j_gene: TRBJ2-7
CDR3aa: SVGGGYEQY; v_gene: TRBV29-1; j_gene: TRBJ2-7
CDR3aa: ASSRGLLPPTDTQY; v_gene: TRBV2; j_gene: TRBJ2-3
CDR3aa: ASSLRGVTYEQY; v_gene: TRBV5-4; j_gene: TRBJ2-7
CDR3aa: ASSPGDRLLDGYT; v_gene: TRBV9; j_gene: TRBJ1-2